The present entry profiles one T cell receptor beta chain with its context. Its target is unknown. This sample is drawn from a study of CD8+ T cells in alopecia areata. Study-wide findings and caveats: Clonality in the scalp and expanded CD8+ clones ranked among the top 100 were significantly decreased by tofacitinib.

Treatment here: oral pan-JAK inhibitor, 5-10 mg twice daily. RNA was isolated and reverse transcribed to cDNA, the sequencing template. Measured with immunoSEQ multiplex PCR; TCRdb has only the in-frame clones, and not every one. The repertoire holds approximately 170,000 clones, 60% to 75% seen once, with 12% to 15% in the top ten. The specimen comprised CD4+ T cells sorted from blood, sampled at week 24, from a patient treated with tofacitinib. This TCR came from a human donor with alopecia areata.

CDR3 nucleotide sequence: TGTGCTAGTGGTTTGGTACTGGTGGGATCCGAGCAGTACTTC. Translating gives CASGLVLVGSEQYF. V gene TRBV12-5 combines with J gene TRBJ2-7, with D uncertain. V was shortened by 0 bases and J by 6 bases, with 12 bases between the two germline ends. Germline V gives CDR1 LGHNT, CDR2 FRNRAP. This CDR3 is 14 amino acids long.